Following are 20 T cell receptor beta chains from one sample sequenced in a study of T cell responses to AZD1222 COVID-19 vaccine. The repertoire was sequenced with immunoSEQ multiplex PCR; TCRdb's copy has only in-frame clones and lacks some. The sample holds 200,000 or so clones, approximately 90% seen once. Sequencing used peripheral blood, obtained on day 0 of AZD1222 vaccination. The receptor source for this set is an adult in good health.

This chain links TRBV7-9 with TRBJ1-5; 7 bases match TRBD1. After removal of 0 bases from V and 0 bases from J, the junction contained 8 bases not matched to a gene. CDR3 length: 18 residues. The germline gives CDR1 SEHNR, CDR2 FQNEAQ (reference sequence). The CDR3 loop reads CASSLALSGQLSNQPQHF. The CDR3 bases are TGTGCCAGCAGCTTAGCTCTCTCGGGACAGCTTAGCAATCAGCCCCAGCATTTT.

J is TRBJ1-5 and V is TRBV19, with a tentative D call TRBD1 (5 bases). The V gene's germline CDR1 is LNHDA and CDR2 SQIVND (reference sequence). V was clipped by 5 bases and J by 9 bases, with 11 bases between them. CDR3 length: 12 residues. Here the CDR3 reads CASSFNQGPQHF. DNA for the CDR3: TGTGCCAGTAGTTTTAACCAGGGGCCCCAGCATTTT.

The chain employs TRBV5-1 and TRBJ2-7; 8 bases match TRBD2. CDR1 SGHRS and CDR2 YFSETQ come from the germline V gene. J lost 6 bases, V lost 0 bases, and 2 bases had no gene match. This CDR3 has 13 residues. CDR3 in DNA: TGCGCCAGCAGCTTGGCGGGAGGGCCCGAGCAGTACTTC. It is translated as CASSLAGGPEQYF.

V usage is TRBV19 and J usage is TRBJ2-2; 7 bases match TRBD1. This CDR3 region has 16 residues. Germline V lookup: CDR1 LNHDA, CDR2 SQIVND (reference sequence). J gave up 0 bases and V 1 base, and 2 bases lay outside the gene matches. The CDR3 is CASSIGGQANTGELFF. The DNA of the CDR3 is TGTGCCAGTAGTATAGGAGGACAGGCGAACACCGGGGAGCTGTTTTTT.

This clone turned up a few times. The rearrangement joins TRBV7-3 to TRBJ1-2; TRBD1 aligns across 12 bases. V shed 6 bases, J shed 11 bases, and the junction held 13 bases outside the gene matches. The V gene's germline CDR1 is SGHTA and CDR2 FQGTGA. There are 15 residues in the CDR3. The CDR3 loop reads CASSSGPGQGAIYTF. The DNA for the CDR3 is TGTGCCAGCAGTAGTGGCCCGGGACAGGGGGCGATTTACACCTTC.

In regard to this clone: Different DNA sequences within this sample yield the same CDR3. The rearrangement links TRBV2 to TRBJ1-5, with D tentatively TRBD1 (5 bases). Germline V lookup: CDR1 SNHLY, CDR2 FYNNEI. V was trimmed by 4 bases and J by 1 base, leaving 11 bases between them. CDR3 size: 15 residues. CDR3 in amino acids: CASSAGRASNQPQHF. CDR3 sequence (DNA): TGTGCCAGCAGTGCTGGCAGGGCGAGCAATCAGCCCCAGCATTTT.

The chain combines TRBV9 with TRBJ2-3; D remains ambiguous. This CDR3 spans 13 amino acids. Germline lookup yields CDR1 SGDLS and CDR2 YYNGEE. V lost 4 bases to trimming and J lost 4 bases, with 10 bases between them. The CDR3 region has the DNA TGTGCCAGCAGCCTCCGGATAGCAGATACGCAGTATTTT. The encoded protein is CASSLRIADTQYF.

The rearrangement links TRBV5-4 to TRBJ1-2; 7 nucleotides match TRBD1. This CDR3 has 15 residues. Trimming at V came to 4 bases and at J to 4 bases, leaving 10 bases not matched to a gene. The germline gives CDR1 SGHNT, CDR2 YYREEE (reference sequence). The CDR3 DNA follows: TGTGCCAGCAGCATCCGACAGGGTATTGGCTATGGCTACACCTTC. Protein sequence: CASSIRQGIGYGYTF. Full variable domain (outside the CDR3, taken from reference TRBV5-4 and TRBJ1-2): ETGVTQSPTHLIKTRGQQVTLRCSSQSGHNTVSWYQQALGQGPQFIFQYYREEENGRGNFPPRFSGLQFPNYSSELNVNALELDDSALYLCASSIRQGIGYGYTFGSGTRLTVV.

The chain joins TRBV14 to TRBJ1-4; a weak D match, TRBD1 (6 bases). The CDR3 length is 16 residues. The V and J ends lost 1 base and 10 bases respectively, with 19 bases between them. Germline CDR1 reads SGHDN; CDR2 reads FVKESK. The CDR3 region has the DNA TGTGCCAGCAGCCAAGTCGAGGGGGTGGCCGGGGGAAAACTGTTTTTT. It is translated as CASSQVEGVAGGKLFF.

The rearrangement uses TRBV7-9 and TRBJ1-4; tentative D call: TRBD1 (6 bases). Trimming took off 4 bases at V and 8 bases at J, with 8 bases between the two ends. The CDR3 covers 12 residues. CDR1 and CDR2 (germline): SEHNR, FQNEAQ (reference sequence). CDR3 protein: CASSSQGEKLFF. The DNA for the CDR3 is TGTGCCAGCAGCTCCCAGGGGGAAAAACTGTTTTTT.

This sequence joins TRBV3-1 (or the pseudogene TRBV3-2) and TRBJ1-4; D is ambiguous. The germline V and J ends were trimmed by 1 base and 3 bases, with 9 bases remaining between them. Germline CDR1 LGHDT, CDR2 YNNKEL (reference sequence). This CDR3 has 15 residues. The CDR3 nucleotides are TGTGCCAGCAGCCAAGTGACGACCCCTAATGAAAAACTGTTTTTT. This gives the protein CASSQVTTPNEKLFF.

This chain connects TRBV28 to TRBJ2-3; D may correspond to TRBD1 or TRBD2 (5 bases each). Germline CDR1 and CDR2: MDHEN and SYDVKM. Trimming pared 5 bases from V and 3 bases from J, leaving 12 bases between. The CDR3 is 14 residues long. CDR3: CASSPYGTTDTQYF. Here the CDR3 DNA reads TGTGCCAGCAGTCCGTATGGGACGACAGATACGCAGTATTTT.

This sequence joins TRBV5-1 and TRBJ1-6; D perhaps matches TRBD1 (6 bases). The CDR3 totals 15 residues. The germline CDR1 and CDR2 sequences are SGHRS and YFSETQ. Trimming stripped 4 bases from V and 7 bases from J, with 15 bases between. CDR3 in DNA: TGCGCCAGCAGCCATCCGGACAGTTTAAATTCACCCCTCCACTTT. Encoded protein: CASSHPDSLNSPLHF. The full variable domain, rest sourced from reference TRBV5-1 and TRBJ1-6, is KAGVTQTPRYLIKTRGQQVTLSCSPISGHRSVSWYQQTPGQGLQFLFEYFSETQRNKGNFPGRFSGRQFSNSRSEMNVSTLELGDSALYLCASSHPDSLNSPLHFGNGTRLTVT.

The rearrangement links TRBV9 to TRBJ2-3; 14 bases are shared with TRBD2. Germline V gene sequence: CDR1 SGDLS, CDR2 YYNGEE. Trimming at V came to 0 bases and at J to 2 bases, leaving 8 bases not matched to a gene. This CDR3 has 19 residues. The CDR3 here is CASSVVPGLAGAHTDTQYF. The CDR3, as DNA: TGTGCCAGCAGCGTAGTACCGGGACTAGCGGGGGCCCACACAGATACGCAGTATTTT.

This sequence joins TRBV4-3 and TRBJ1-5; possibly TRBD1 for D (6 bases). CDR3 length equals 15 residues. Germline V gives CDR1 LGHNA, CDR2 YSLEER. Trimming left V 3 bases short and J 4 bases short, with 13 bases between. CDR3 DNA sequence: TGCGCCAGCAGCCAGAGGGGGGCCCTTAATCAGCCCCAGCATTTT. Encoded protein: CASSQRGALNQPQHF.

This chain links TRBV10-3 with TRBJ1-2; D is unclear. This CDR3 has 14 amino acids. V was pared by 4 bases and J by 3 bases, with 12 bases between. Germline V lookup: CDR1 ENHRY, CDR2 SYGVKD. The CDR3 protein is CAISVADSDYGYTF. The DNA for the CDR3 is TGTGCCATCAGTGTTGCAGATTCGGACTATGGCTACACCTTC.

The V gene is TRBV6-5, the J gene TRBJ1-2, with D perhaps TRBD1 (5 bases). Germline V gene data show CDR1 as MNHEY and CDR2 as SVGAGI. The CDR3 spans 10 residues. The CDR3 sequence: CARGRDGYTF. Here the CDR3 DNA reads TGTGCGAGGGGCAGGGATGGCTACACCTTC.

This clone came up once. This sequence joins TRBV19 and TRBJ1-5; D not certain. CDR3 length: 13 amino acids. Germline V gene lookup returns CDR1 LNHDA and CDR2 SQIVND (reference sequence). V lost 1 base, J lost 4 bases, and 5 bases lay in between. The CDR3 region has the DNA TGTGCCAGTAGTATAGTGGGGAATCAGCCCCAGCATTTT. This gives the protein CASSIVGNQPQHF. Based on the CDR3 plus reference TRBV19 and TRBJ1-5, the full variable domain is DGGITQSPKYLFRKEGQNVTLSCEQNLNHDAMYWYRQDPGQGLRLIYYSQIVNDFQKGDIAEGYSVSREKKESFPLTVTSAQKNPTAFYLCASSIVGNQPQHFGDGTRLSIL.

CDR3 residues: CASSLFQGAVDNEQFF. CDR3 nucleotide sequence: TGTGCCAGCAGCTTATTTCAGGGGGCTGTAGACAATGAGCAGTTCTTC. The chain couples TRBV7-3 to TRBJ2-1; 8 bases fit TRBD1. The germline CDR1 and CDR2 sequences are SGHTA and FQGTGA. With 2 bases clipped from V and 5 bases from J, the junction kept 8 bases outside the gene matches. CDR3 length equals 16 residues.

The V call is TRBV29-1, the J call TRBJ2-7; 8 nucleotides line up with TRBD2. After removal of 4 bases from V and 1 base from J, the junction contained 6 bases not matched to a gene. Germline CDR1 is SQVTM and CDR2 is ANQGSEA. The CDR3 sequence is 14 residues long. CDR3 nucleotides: TGCAGCGTTGGAGGCGGGGGGCAATCCTACGAGCAGTACTTC. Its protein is CSVGGGGQSYEQYF.